This TCR beta chain was identified during a study of human T cells and chemical hapten exposure. Study-wide findings and caveats: Significantly more large CDR3 similarity clusters arose among expanded TCRs than among controls.

This clonotype was recorded at least ten times. What it recognizes is unknown. CDR3 size: 13 residues. V dropped 1 base and J dropped 4; count of bases not matched to a gene: 3. Germline V lookup: CDR1 SQVTM, CDR2 ANQGSEA. From the RACE reads, TCRdb called clonotypes with MiXCR, one entry per CDR3 protein. The data hold 75,000 to 95,000 distinct CDR3 sequences, with approximately 12% observed a single time. Indicated time point: patch test 1, 2 weeks after DPC sensitization. As for treatment: therapeutic diphenylcyclopropenone sensitization with weekly scalp DPC. The source was whole blood, collected in connection with sensitization to the hapten diphenylcyclopropenone (DPC). The chain carries TRBV29-1 and TRBJ2-5; TRBD2 matches 7 bases. The sequence was collected from a woman aged 55-70 years with alopecia areata. Some clones in this sample may be carry-over from other donors' samples. The CDR3 nucleotides are TGCAGCGTTGAAGCCGGGGAGGGAGAGACCCAGTACTTC. Protein product: CSVEAGEGETQYF.